The 19 T cell receptor beta chains listed next were all sequenced from one sample in a study of T-cell reconstitution after alpha-beta-depleted transplantation in children (dated by TCRdb to the mid-2010s). Library construction relied on PCR. TCRdb records Illumina HiSeq 2500 as the sequencer. To normalize quantification of the TCRbeta repertoire, the TCR libraries were built with molecular barcoding that relied on unique molecular identifiers. Clones were called with MiXCR by TCRdb after fastp trimmed the public reads at Q25, and only in-frame beta chains were retained. Merged by CDR3 protein, the rows form single entries marked with the most common genes and DNA. This sample gives some 600,000 distinct CDR3 sequences in total; around a sixth of them show up just once. The ten largest clones represent about 1.1% of the sample. This material consisted of PBMCs from the stem cell graft donor, taken from the stem cell graft. These TCRs come from a human donor who donated a stem cell graft to a child with acute myeloid leukemia.

This clonotype was recorded a few times. The chain is built from TRBV29-1 and TRBJ2-7; 7 bases are shared with TRBD1. The CDR3 loop spans 14 amino acids. V shed 7 bases, J shed 7 bases, and the junction held 16 bases outside the gene matches. Per germline, CDR1 SQVTM and CDR2 ANQGSEA. The CDR3 nucleotides read TGCAGCGGGATAGGGGGCAGGGGGTTGAGAGAGCAGTACTTC. Translated, it gives CSGIGGRGLREQYF.

The V call is TRBV7-8, the J call TRBJ2-5; perhaps TRBD2 as D (5 bases). CDR3 size: 14 residues. Germline CDR1 is SGHVS and CDR2 is FQNEAQ. V shed 0 bases and J shed 5 bases, with 10 bases lying between them. CDR3 sequence: CASSLALGGETQYF. The DNA of the CDR3 is TGTGCCAGCAGCTTAGCGCTGGGCGGGGAGACCCAGTACTTC.

This clonotype was detected a few times. The rearrangement links TRBV5-1 to TRBJ2-1; a possible D gene is TRBD2 (6 bases). Germline V gene lookup returns CDR1 SGHRS and CDR2 YFSETQ. The length of the CDR3 is 15 residues. V lost 5 bases to trimming and J lost 0 bases, with 12 bases between them. The DNA for the CDR3 is TGCGCCAGCAGGCGCGGGGATAGCTCCTACAATGAGCAGTTCTTC. This sequence encodes CASRRGDSSYNEQFF. The complete variable domain, with remaining parts taken from reference TRBV5-1 and TRBJ2-1, reads KAGVTQTPRYLIKTRGQQVTLSCSPISGHRSVSWYQQTPGQGLQFLFEYFSETQRNKGNFPGRFSGRQFSNSRSEMNVSTLELGDSALYLCASRRGDSSYNEQFFGPGTRLTVL.

V and J are TRBV7-2 and TRBJ2-7, with D possibly called TRBD1 or TRBD2 (6 bases each). Germline-derived CDR1 and CDR2 are SGHTA and FQGNSA. The germline V and J ends were trimmed by 1 base and 0 bases, with 13 bases remaining between them. The CDR3 has 16 residues. CDR3 in DNA: TGTGCCAGCAGCTTAGTCGGGGGCACAAGCTCCTACGAGCAGTACTTC. It yields the protein CASSLVGGTSSYEQYF.

The chain joins TRBV20-1 to TRBJ2-1; TRBD1 aligns across 7 bases. V gave up 3 bases and J gave up 3 bases; unmatched junction bases: 8. There are 15 residues in the CDR3. In germline, CDR1 is DFQATT, CDR2 SNEGSKA (reference sequence). The DNA for the CDR3 is TGCAGTGCTAGCTCCGGACAGGAGGTCTACAATGAGCAGTTCTTC. Translation: CSASSGQEVYNEQFF.

This clonotype was seen many times. The genes are TRBV5-1 and TRBJ2-7, with D uncertain. This CDR3 is built from 11 residues. Per germline, CDR1 SGHRS and CDR2 YFSETQ. The V and J ends lost 0 bases and 6 bases respectively, with 4 bases between them. CDR3 coding DNA: TGCGCCAGCAGCTTGGGGACCGAGCAGTACTTC. This translates into CASSLGTEQYF. Full variable domain (rest looked up from reference TRBV5-1 and TRBJ2-7): KAGVTQTPRYLIKTRGQQVTLSCSPISGHRSVSWYQQTPGQGLQFLFEYFSETQRNKGNFPGRFSGRQFSNSRSEMNVSTLELGDSALYLCASSLGTEQYFGPGTRLTVT.

This clonotype appeared many times. The CDR3 end shows no conserved phenylalanine or tryptophan, and so a read error is likely. The chain has TRBV4-2 and TRBJ1-2, with D possibly TRBD1 on 5 matching bases. Germline V gives CDR1 LGHNA, CDR2 YNFKEQ. The CDR3 extends over 12 amino acids. Trimming left V 0 bases short and J 9 bases short, with 8 bases between. This CDR3 is CASSQEGARYTL. The CDR3 DNA sequence: TGTGCCAGCAGCCAAGAAGGGGCCCGCTACACCTTA.

This clonotype was seen a handful of times. J is TRBJ2-7 and V is TRBV7-8; D possibly matches TRBD1 or TRBD2 (5 bases each). The CDR3 sequence is 12 residues long. Between the trimmed V and J ends, which lost 6 bases and 7 bases, there was a span of 13 bases. The germline gives CDR1 SGHVS, CDR2 FQNEAQ. The CDR3 is CASSQGRSEQYF. The CDR3 region has the DNA TGTGCCAGCAGTCAGGGACGGAGTGAGCAGTACTTC.

This clonotype was picked up many times. This chain uses TRBV29-1 with TRBJ2-3; TRBD1 might be the D (6 bases). Trimming took off 7 bases at V and 7 bases at J, with 21 bases between the two ends. There are 14 residues in the CDR3. The germline V gene encodes CDR1 SQVTM and CDR2 ANQGSEA. In nucleotides, the CDR3 is TGCAGCGCCTCGCCACAGGGTATCCCAAATACGCAGTATTTT. Translation gives CSASPQGIPNTQYF.

This clonotype was seen at least ten times. V is TRBV20-1 and J is TRBJ2-4, with TRBD2 as a possible D gene (5 bases). Trimming shortened V by 3 bases and J by 2 bases, and 8 bases separated the two germline ends. The CDR3 covers 13 residues. Per germline, CDR1 DFQATT and CDR2 SNEGSKA (reference sequence). DNA of the CDR3: TGCAGTGCTAGCGTCGGGACCAAAAACATTCAGTACTTC. Amino acids: CSASVGTKNIQYF.

This clonotype was seen at least ten times. This rearrangement joins TRBV20-1 to TRBJ2-7; 7 bases line up with TRBD2. The CDR3 spans 14 residues. Germline V gene sequence: CDR1 DFQATT, CDR2 SNEGSKA (reference sequence). V lost 4 bases, J lost 3 bases, and 9 bases stayed unmatched. The CDR3 region is CSATKGTTNYEQYV. DNA for the CDR3: TGCAGTGCTACGAAGGGGACTACGAACTACGAGCAGTACGTC.

Many counts were recorded for this clonotype. The chain joins TRBV29-1 to TRBJ1-5; no reliable D call. The germline V gene encodes CDR1 SQVTM and CDR2 ANQGSEA. Trimming stripped 4 bases from V and 3 bases from J, with 10 bases between. The CDR3 totals 13 residues. The CDR3 spells CSVVGRPNQPQHF. DNA for the CDR3: TGCAGCGTTGTGGGCCGCCCCAATCAGCCCCAGCATTTT. Based on the CDR3 plus reference TRBV29-1 and TRBJ1-5, the full variable domain is SAVISQKPSRDICQRGTSLTIQCQVDSQVTMMFWYRQQPGQSLTLIATANQGSEATYESGFVIDKFPISRPNLTFSTLTVSNMSPEDSSIYLCSVVGRPNQPQHFGDGTRLSIL.

In this sample, this clonotype turned up many times. The chain employs TRBV20-1 and TRBJ1-1; D is undetermined. V lost 5 bases and J 6 bases, leaving 19 bases between the germline ends. The CDR3 runs 14 residues. Germline CDR1 DFQATT, CDR2 SNEGSKA (reference sequence). CDR3 loop: CSAGRGRGGSEAFF. The CDR3 DNA reads as TGCAGTGCTGGAAGAGGTCGGGGAGGCTCTGAAGCTTTCTTT.

This clonotype was counted ten times or more. The chain is built from TRBV12-3 or TRBV12-4 and TRBJ1-3; D is unresolved. The CDR3 spans 16 residues. V lost 2 bases, J lost 0 bases, and 11 bases lay in between. This CDR3 reads CASSLFGESSGNTIYF. Written as DNA, the CDR3 is TGTGCCAGCAGTTTATTTGGAGAGAGCTCTGGAAACACCATATATTTT.

This clonotype was found many times. This chain connects TRBV20-1 to TRBJ1-5; D gene uncertain. This CDR3 has 14 residues. Trimming shortened V by 5 bases and J by 4 bases, and 15 bases separated the two germline ends. Germline V gene data show CDR1 as DFQATT and CDR2 as SNEGSKA (reference sequence). CDR3 sequence reads: CSAWARAWNQPQHF. DNA for the CDR3: TGCAGTGCTTGGGCCCGGGCCTGGAATCAGCCCCAGCATTTT.

This chain uses TRBV5-1 with TRBJ2-1, with 13 bases matching TRBD2. The CDR3 is 15 amino acids. Germline V gene lookup returns CDR1 SGHRS and CDR2 YFSETQ. The junction had 6 bases not matched to a gene; V was cut back by 4 bases and J by 8 bases. The CDR3 DNA follows: TGCGCCAGCAGCAAACTAGCGGGGGGGCAAGATGAGCAGTTCTTC. Its translation is CASSKLAGGQDEQFF.

This clonotype was observed a few times. The V gene is TRBV7-2, the J gene TRBJ1-2; TRBD1 agrees at 8 bases. The trim removed 5 bases at V and 1 base at J, leaving 6 bases unmatched. Germline assignment: CDR1 SGHTA and CDR2 FQGNSA. This CDR3 has 15 amino acids. The chain's CDR3 is CASSPGQAINYGYTF. As DNA, the CDR3 is TGTGCCAGCAGCCCGGGACAGGCTATTAACTATGGCTACACCTTC.

The chain employs TRBV25-1 and TRBJ2-7; D is unclear. Germline V gene data show CDR1 as MGHDK and CDR2 as SYGVNS. Trimming left V 4 bases short and J 0 bases short, with 13 bases between. The CDR3 is made up of 15 amino acids. The CDR3 DNA reads TGTGCCAGCAGTGGTACTGGCCTCAGCTCCTACGAGCAGTACTTC. It encodes CASSGTGLSSYEQYF.

The sample holds a few counts of this clonotype. V is TRBV20-1 and J is TRBJ1-3; the match to TRBD1 covers 11 bases. CDR1 and CDR2 (germline): DFQATT, SNEGSKA (reference sequence). This CDR3 has 13 amino acids. Trimming took 6 bases from V and 6 from J; bases not matched to a gene: 4. CDR3: CSAKDRGLNTIYF. CDR3 nucleotides: TGCAGTGCCAAGGACAGGGGGCTAAACACCATATATTTT.